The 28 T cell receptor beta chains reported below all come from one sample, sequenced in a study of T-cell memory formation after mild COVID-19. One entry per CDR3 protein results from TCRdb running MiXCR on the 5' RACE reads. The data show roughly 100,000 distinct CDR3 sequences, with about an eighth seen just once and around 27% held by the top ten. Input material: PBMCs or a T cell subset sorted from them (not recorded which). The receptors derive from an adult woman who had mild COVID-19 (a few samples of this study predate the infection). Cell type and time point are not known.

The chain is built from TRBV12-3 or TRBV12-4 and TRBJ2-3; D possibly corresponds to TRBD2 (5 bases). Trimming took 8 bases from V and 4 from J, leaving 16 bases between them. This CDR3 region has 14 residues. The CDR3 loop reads CASARRGFADTQYF. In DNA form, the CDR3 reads TGTGCCAGCGCCCGTCGAGGGTTTGCAGATACGCAGTATTTT.

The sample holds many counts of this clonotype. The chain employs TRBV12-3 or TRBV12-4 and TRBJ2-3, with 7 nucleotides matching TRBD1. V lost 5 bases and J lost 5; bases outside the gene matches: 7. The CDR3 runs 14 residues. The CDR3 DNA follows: TGTGCCAGCAGTGCGACAGGGCCTGGAGATACGCAGTATTTT. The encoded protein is CASSATGPGDTQYF.

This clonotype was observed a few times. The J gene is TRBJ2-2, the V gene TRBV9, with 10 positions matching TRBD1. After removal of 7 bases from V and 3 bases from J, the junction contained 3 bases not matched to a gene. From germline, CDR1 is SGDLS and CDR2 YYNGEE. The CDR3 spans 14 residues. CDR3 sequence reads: CASRQGADTGELFF. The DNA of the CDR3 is TGTGCCAGCCGACAGGGGGCAGACACCGGGGAGCTGTTTTTT.

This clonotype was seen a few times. The CDR3 region is CASRLDRANNEQFF. The CDR3 DNA reads TGTGCCAGCCGGCTGGACAGGGCGAACAATGAGCAGTTCTTC. V gene TRBV27 combines with J gene TRBJ2-1, with 8 positions matching TRBD1. The trim removed 8 bases at V and 5 bases at J, leaving 8 bases unmatched. Germline values: CDR1 MNHEY, CDR2 SMNVEV (reference sequence). CDR3 size: 14 residues.

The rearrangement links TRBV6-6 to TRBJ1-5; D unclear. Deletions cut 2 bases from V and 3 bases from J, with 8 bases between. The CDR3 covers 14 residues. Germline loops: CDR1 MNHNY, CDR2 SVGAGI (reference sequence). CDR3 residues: CASSYVLTNQPQHF. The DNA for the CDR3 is TGTGCCAGCAGTTACGTCCTAACCAATCAGCCCCAGCATTTT.

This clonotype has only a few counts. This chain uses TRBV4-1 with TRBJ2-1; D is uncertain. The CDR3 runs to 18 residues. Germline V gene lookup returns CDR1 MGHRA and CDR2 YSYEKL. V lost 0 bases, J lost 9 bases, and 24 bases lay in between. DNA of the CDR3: TGCGCCAGCAGCCAAGAGCAAAGTGGCACAGTAAATACGATTGAGCAGTTCTTC. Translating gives CASSQEQSGTVNTIEQFF.

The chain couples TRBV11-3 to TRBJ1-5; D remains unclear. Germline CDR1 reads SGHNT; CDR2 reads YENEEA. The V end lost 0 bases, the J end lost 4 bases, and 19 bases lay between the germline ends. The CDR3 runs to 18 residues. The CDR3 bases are TGTGCCAGCAGCTTAGATACTTCGGCAGCCTCATGTAATCAGCCCCAGCATTTT. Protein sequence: CASSLDTSAASCNQPQHF.

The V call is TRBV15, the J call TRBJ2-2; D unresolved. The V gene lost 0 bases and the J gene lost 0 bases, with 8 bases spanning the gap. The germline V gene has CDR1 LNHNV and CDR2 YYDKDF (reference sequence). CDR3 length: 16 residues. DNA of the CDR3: TGTGCCACCAGCAGAGATAAGCCCCCGAACACCGGGGAGCTGTTTTTT. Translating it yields CATSRDKPPNTGELFF.

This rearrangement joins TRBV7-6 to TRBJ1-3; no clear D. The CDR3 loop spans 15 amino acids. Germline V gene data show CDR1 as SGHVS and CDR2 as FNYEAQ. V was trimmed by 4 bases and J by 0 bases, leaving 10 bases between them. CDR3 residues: CASSSELGSGNTIYF. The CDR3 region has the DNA TGTGCCAGCAGCTCGGAGTTGGGCTCTGGAAACACCATATATTTT.

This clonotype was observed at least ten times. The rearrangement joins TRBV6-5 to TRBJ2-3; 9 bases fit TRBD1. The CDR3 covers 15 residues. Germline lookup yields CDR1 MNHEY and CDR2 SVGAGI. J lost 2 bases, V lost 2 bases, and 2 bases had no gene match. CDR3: CASSYGTGLTDTQYF. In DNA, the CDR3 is TGTGCCAGCAGTTACGGGACAGGGCTCACAGATACGCAGTATTTT.

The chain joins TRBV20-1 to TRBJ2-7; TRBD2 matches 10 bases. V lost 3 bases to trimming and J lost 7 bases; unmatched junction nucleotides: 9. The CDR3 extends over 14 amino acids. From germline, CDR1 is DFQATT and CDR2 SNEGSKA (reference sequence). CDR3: CSARELAGSGEQYF. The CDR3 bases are TGCAGTGCTAGGGAACTAGCGGGGTCGGGGGAGCAGTACTTC.

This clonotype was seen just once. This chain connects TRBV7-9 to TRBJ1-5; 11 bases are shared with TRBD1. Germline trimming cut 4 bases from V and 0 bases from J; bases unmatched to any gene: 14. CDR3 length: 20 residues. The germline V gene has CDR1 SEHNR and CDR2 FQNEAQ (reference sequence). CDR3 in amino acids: CASSSGMGTGGSYSNQPQHF. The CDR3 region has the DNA TGTGCCAGCAGCTCTGGGATGGGGACAGGGGGAAGTTATAGCAATCAGCCCCAGCATTTT.

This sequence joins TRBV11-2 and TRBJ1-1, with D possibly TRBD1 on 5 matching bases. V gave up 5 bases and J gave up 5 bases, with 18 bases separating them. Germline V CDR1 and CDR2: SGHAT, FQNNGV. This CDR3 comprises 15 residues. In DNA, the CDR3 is TGTGCCAGCAGCCCATCCGGGGGGGTGAGGACTGAAGCTTTCTTT. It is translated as CASSPSGGVRTEAFF.

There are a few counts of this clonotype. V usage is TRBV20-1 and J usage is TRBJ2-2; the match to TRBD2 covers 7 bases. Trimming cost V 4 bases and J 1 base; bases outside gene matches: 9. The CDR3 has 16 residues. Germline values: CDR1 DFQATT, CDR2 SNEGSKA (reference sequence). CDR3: CSAKESSGVNTGELFF. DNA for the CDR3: TGCAGTGCTAAAGAATCCAGCGGGGTGAACACCGGGGAGCTGTTTTTT.

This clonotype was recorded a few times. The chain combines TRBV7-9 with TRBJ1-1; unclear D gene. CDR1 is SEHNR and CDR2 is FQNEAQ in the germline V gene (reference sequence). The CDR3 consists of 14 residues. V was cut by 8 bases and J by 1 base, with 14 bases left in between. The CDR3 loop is CASVGGLGNTEAFF. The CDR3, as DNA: TGTGCCAGCGTCGGTGGTCTGGGGAACACTGAAGCTTTCTTT.

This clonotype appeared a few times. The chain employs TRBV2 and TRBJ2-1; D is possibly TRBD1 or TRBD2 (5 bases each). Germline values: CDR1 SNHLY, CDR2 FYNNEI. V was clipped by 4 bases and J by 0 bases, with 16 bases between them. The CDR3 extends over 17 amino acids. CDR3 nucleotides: TGTGCCAGCAGTGCGGGGCAGGACTCGAGCTCCTACAATGAGCAGTTCTTC. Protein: CASSAGQDSSSYNEQFF.

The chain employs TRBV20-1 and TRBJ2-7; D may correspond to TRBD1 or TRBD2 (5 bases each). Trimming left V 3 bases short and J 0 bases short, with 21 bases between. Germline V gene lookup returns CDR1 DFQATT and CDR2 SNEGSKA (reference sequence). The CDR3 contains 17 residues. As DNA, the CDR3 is TGCAGTGCTAGTGGGACGGCCGGTGCCAGGAGCTCCTACGAGCAGTACTTC. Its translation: CSASGTAGARSSYEQYF.

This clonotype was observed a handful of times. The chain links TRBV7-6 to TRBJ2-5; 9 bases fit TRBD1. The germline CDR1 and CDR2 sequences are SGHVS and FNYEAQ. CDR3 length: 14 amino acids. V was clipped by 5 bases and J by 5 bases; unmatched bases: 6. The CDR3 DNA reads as TGTGCCAGCAGCCCGACAGGGGGAGAGGAGACCCAGTACTTC. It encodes CASSPTGGEETQYF.

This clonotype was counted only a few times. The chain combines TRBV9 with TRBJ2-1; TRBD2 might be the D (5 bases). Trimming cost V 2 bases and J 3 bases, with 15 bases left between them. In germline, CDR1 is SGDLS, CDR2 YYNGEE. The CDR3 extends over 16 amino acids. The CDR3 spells CASSVWELDDYNEQFF. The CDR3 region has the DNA TGTGCCAGCAGCGTTTGGGAACTAGACGACTACAATGAGCAGTTCTTC.

In DNA, the CDR3 is TGTGCCACCAGTGAGTCCAGGGGGTATAGCAATCAGCCCCAGCATTTT. Translation gives CATSESRGYSNQPQHF. V and J are TRBV24-1 and TRBJ1-5, with TRBD1 matching 7 bases. The CDR3 is 16 residues long. The J segment lost 0 bases and the V segment lost 4 bases, leaving 5 bases of the junction unmatched. Germline lookup yields CDR1 KGHDR and CDR2 SFDVKD.

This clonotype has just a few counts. The CDR3 bases are TGTGCCAGCAGTTACCTGGGGACCACAGATACGCAGTATTTT. Translating it yields CASSYLGTTDTQYF. The chain uses TRBV6-5 and TRBJ2-3; D possibly matches TRBD1 or TRBD2 (5 bases each). V gave up 2 bases and J gave up 2 bases, with 8 bases separating them. This CDR3 comprises 14 residues. Germline V gives CDR1 MNHEY, CDR2 SVGAGI.

The CDR3 DNA reads as TGTGCCAGCAGCCACCCGGGGGCGAGCCCCTACGAGCAGTACTTC. Its translation: CASSHPGASPYEQYF. This chain connects TRBV7-2 to TRBJ2-7; D assignment may be TRBD1 or TRBD2 (6 bases each). Deletions cut 5 bases from V and 2 bases from J, with 16 bases between. The CDR3 has 15 amino acids. Germline values: CDR1 SGHTA, CDR2 FQGNSA.

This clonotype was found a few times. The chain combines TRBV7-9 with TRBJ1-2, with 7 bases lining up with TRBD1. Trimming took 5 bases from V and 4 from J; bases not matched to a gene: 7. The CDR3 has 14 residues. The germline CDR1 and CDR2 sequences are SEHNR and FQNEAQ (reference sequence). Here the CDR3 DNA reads TGTGCCAGCAGCGGAGCCGGGACAGCCTATGGCTACACCTTC. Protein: CASSGAGTAYGYTF.

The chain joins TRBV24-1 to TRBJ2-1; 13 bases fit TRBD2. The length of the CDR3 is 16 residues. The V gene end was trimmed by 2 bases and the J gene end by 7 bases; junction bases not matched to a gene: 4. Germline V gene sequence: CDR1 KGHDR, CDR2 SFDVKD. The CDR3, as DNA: TGTGCCACCAGTGATTCTTCGGGACTAGCGGGGAATGAGCAGTTCTTC. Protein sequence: CATSDSSGLAGNEQFF.

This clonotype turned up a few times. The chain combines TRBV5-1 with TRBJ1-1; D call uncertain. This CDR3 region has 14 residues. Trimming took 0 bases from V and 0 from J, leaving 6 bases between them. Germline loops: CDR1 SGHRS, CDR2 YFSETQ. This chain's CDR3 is CASSLVGMNTEAFF. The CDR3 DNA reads TGCGCCAGCAGCTTGGTCGGGATGAACACTGAAGCTTTCTTT.

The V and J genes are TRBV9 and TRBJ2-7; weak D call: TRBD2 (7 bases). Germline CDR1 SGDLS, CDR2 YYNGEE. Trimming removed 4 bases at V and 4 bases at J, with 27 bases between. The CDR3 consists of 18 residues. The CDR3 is CASSPHGYLGGLKYEQYF. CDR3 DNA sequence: TGTGCCAGCAGCCCTCACGGGTATTTGGGGGGGCTTAAGTACGAGCAGTACTTC.

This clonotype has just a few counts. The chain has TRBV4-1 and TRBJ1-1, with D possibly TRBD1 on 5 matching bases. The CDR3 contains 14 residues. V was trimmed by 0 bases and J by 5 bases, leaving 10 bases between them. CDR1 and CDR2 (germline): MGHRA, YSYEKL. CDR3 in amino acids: CASSQEGLGTEAFF. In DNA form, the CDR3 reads TGCGCCAGCAGCCAAGAGGGGCTCGGGACTGAAGCTTTCTTT.

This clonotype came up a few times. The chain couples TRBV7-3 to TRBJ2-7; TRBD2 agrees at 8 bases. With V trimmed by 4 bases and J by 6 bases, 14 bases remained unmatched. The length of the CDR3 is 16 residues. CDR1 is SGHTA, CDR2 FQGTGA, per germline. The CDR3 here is CASSSDPSGSGGEQYF. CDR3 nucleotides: TGTGCCAGCAGCTCCGACCCCAGCGGGAGTGGGGGCGAGCAGTACTTC.